This entry concerns a single TCR beta chain. Checkpoint therapy with ipilimumab 1 mg/kg began 14 to 28 days after transplant. V lost 4 bases to trimming and J lost 5 bases; unmatched junction nucleotides: 5. Per the germline V gene, CDR1 is MNHEY and CDR2 is SVGAGI. The length of the CDR3 is 14 residues. This record comes from a study of ipilimumab plus nivolumab after autologous stem cell transplantation. Study as a whole: The DLBCL group included primary refractory and relapsed cases.

Produced via immunoSEQ multiplex PCR; TCRdb's table is partial and in-frame only. The sample has 17,000 or so clones; 70% to 85% are singletons. The sequences come from PBMCs, collected in a trial of ipilimumab plus nivolumab as post-transplant consolidation. This receptor was taken from a male donor with diffuse large B-cell lymphoma. The chain couples TRBV6-5 to TRBJ2-7; 10 positions agree with TRBD2. CDR3 protein: CASSSTGTSDEQYF. The CDR3, as DNA: TGTGCCAGCAGTTCCACCGGGACTAGCGACGAGCAGTACTTC.